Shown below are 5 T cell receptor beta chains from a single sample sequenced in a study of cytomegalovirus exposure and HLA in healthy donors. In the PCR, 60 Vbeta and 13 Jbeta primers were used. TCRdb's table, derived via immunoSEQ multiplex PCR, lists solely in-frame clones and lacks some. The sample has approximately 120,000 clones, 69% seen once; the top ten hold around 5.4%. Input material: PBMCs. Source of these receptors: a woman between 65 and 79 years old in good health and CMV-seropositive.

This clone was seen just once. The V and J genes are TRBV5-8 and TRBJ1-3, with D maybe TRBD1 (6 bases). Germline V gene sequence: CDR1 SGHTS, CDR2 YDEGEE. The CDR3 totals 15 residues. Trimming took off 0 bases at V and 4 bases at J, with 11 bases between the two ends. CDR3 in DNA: TGTGCCAGCAGCTTGGACAGGGTCGGCGGAAACACCATATATTTT. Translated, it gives CASSLDRVGGNTIYF.

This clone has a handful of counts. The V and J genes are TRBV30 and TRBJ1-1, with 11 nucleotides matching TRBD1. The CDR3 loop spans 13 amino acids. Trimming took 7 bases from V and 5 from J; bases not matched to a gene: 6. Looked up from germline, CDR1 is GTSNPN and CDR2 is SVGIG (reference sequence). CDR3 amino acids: CAYGTGGKTEAFF. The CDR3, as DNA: TGTGCCTACGGGACAGGGGGGAAGACTGAAGCTTTCTTT.

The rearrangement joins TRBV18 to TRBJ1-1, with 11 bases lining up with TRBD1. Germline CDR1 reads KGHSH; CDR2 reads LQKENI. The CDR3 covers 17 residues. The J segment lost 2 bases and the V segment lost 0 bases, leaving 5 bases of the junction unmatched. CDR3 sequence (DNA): TGTGCCAGCTCACCACCAGGACAGGGGGCAGGTAACACTGAAGCTTTCTTT. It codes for CASSPPGQGAGNTEAFF.

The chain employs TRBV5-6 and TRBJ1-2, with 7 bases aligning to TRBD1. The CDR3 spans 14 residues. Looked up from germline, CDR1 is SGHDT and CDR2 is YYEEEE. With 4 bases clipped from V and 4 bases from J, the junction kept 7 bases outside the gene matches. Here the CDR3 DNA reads TGTGCCAGCAGCGCCAGACAGGGACCCTATGGCTACACCTTC. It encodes CASSARQGPYGYTF.

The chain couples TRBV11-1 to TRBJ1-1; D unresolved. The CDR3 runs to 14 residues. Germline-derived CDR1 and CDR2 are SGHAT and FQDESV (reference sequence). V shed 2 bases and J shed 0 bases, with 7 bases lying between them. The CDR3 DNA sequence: TGTGCCAGCAGCTTACAAAGCATGAACACTGAAGCTTTCTTT. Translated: CASSLQSMNTEAFF.